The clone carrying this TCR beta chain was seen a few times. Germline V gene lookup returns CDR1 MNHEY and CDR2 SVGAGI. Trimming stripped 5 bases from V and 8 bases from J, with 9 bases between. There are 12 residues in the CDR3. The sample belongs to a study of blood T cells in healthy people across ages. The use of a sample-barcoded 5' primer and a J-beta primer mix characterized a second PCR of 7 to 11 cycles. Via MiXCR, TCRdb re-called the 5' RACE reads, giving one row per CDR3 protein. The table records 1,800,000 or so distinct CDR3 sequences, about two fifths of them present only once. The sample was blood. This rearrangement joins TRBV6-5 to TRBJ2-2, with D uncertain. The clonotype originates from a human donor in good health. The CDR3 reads CASSQAPGELFF. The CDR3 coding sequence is TGTGCCAGCAGTCAAGCCCCTGGGGAGCTGTTTTTT.